These 18 T cell receptor beta chains came from one sample sequenced in a study of human T cells and chemical hapten exposure. MiXCR was run by TCRdb on the RACE reads, yielding one entry per CDR3 protein. Found here are about 270,000 distinct CDR3 sequences, approximately 7.5% of them singletons; the top ten hold less than 1.5%. Time point denoted: pre-sensitization, week 0. Treatment indicated: therapeutic diphenylcyclopropenone sensitization with weekly scalp DPC. Here the sequenced sample was whole blood, taken in connection with sensitization to the hapten diphenylcyclopropenone (DPC). Receptors were obtained from a man between 18 and 35 years old with alopecia areata. Some clones in this sample may be carry-over from other donors' samples.

This clonotype was seen at least ten times. The chain links TRBV6-6 to TRBJ1-5; possible D gene TRBD1, 5 bases. Trimming stripped 10 bases from V and 0 bases from J, with 13 bases between. CDR1 and CDR2 from the germline V gene are MNHNY and SVGAGI (reference sequence). There are 14 residues in the CDR3. Written as DNA, the CDR3 is TGTGCCACTTTACCGGGGGGTAGCAATCAGCCCCAGCATTTT. Protein: CATLPGGSNQPQHF.

This clonotype was observed many times. The chain links TRBV5-1 to TRBJ1-5; D might be TRBD1 (6 bases). CDR1 and CDR2 from the germline V gene are SGHRS and YFSETQ. The CDR3 has 13 amino acids. V lost 3 bases to trimming and J lost 5 bases, with 9 bases between them. CDR3 DNA sequence: TGCGCCAGCAGCTCAGGGGAGGATCAGCCCCAGCATTTT. This sequence encodes CASSSGEDQPQHF.

This clonotype appeared a few times. The V and J genes are TRBV5-6 and TRBJ2-7; D unresolved. With 5 bases removed from V and 1 base from J, the gap between germline ends came to 10 bases. Per germline, CDR1 SGHDT and CDR2 YYEEEE. The CDR3 is 13 residues long. CDR3: CASRDSASYEQYF. DNA of the CDR3: TGTGCCAGCAGAGACTCGGCATCCTACGAGCAGTACTTC.

This clonotype appeared a few times. The rearrangement uses TRBV7-2 and TRBJ2-4; possibly TRBD2 for D (5 bases). Trimming shortened V by 3 bases and J by 0 bases, and 15 bases separated the two germline ends. The germline V gene encodes CDR1 SGHTA and CDR2 FQGNSA. This CDR3 is 17 amino acids long. The CDR3: CASSFTGSRLAKNIQYF. The CDR3 nucleotides are TGTGCCAGCAGCTTTACGGGATCCCGGCTAGCCAAAAACATTCAGTACTTC. Supplemented by reference TRBV7-2 and TRBJ2-4, the full variable domain reads GAGVSQSPSNKVTEKGKDVELRCDPISGHTALYWYRQSLGQGLEFLIYFQGNSAPDKSGLPSDRFSAERTGGSVSTLTIQRTQQEDSAVYLCASSFTGSRLAKNIQYFGAGTRLSVL.

This rearrangement joins TRBV27 to TRBJ2-6; D unclear. CDR3 length equals 17 residues. Germline CDR1 and CDR2: MNHEY and SMNVEV (reference sequence). Deletions cut 6 bases from V and 1 base from J, with 16 bases between. CDR3: CASSTHPARSGANVLTF. CDR3 DNA: TGTGCCAGCAGCACCCACCCGGCCCGATCTGGGGCCAACGTCCTGACTTTC.

The table lists this clonotype with a few counts. The chain uses TRBV27 and TRBJ1-5; no clear D. Trimming stripped 8 bases from V and 5 bases from J, with 7 bases between. The CDR3 totals 11 residues. CDR1 and CDR2 (germline): MNHEY, SMNVEV (reference sequence). CDR3 bases: TGTGCCAGCGGAAAATATCAGCCCCAGCATTTT. Translated, it gives CASGKYQPQHF.

At least ten counts were recorded for this clonotype. The chain has TRBV12-3 or TRBV12-4 and TRBJ2-2; D may correspond to TRBD1 or TRBD2 (6 bases each). The CDR3 spans 16 residues. With 0 bases removed from V and 5 bases from J, the gap between germline ends came to 13 bases. The CDR3, as DNA: TGTGCCAGCAGTTTAGCGTGGGGGGCCGAGACCGGGGAGCTGTTTTTT. Residues: CASSLAWGAETGELFF.

This clonotype was counted a few times. This chain uses TRBV7-2 with TRBJ1-1; a possible D gene is TRBD1 (5 bases). Trimming took 7 bases from V and 5 from J, leaving 17 bases between them. The CDR3 length is 14 residues. Per germline, CDR1 SGHTA and CDR2 FQGNSA. CDR3: CASNPAGRYTEAFF. The DNA for the CDR3 is TGTGCCAGCAATCCCGCAGGGAGGTATACTGAAGCTTTCTTT.

This chain links TRBV6-6 with TRBJ2-2; 7 nucleotides line up with TRBD2. The V and J ends lost 9 bases and 4 bases, in that order; junction bases with no gene match: 17. Per germline, CDR1 MNHNY and CDR2 SVGAGI (reference sequence). The CDR3 length is 17 residues. The CDR3 DNA sequence: TGTGCCAGTCAAGATGCTGCGGGAGATCCACGCACCGGGGAGCTGTTTTTT. This sequence encodes CASQDAAGDPRTGELFF.

This clonotype was detected ten times or more. CDR3 nucleotide sequence: TGTGCCAGCAGCTTAGCGGGTAGAAGCACAGATACGCAGTATTTT. It yields the protein CASSLAGRSTDTQYF. The chain joins TRBV11-2 to TRBJ2-3; D is unclear. With 1 base removed from V and 0 bases from J, the gap between germline ends came to 8 bases. CDR1 and CDR2 (germline): SGHAT, FQNNGV. The CDR3 extends over 15 amino acids.

This clonotype showed up just a few times. In DNA form, the CDR3 reads TGTGCCAGCAAAGTCCCCAGGGGTTTGTTGGACATTCAGTACTTC. Translation: CASKVPRGLLDIQYF. The chain links TRBV2 to TRBJ2-4, with a tentative D call TRBD1 (6 bases). CDR1 is SNHLY, CDR2 FYNNEI, per germline. CDR3 length equals 15 residues. The V end was cut by 7 bases, the J end by 8 bases, with 21 bases between.

This clonotype was found a few times. V is TRBV25-1 and J is TRBJ2-3; D is ambiguous. Trimming took 3 bases from V and 2 from J, leaving 12 bases between them. The CDR3 sequence is 15 residues long. The germline CDR1 and CDR2 sequences are MGHDK and SYGVNS. The CDR3 DNA follows: TGTGCCAGCAGTGATATTCAGATTCACACAGATACGCAGTATTTT. It translates to CASSDIQIHTDTQYF.

V and J are TRBV12-3 or TRBV12-4 and TRBJ2-3; a possible D gene is TRBD1 (5 bases). Deletions cut 1 base from V and 0 bases from J, with 8 bases between. This CDR3 has 15 amino acids. CDR3 coding DNA: TGTGCCAGCAGTTTAGAGCAGGGTAGCACAGATACGCAGTATTTT. Translating gives CASSLEQGSTDTQYF.

Ten or more counts support this clonotype. The rearrangement joins TRBV7-2 to TRBJ2-2; D might be TRBD2 (6 bases). Trimming removed 5 bases at V and 13 bases at J, with 20 bases between. CDR1 SGHTA and CDR2 FQGNSA come from the germline V gene. The CDR3 sequence is 14 residues long. This CDR3 reads CASSTRQGLVGLFF. CDR3 bases: TGTGCCAGCAGCACGCGCCAGGGACTGGTGGGGCTGTTTTTT.

This clonotype was seen at least ten times. The chain uses TRBV20-1 and TRBJ1-1; D not certain. The germline V gene encodes CDR1 DFQATT and CDR2 SNEGSKA (reference sequence). V lost 5 bases and J 0 bases, leaving 4 bases between the germline ends. The CDR3 covers 11 residues. In nucleotides, the CDR3 is TGCAGTGCTCGAATGAACACTGAAGCTTTCTTT. Its protein product is CSARMNTEAFF.

The chain carries TRBV7-3 and TRBJ1-6; TRBD1 aligns across 7 bases. CDR3 length: 15 amino acids. With V trimmed by 4 bases and J by 7 bases, 7 bases remained unmatched. CDR1 SGHTA and CDR2 FQGTGA come from the germline V gene. CDR3 sequence reads: CASSYQQGSNSPLHF. For the CDR3, the DNA is TGTGCCAGCAGCTACCAACAGGGGTCGAATTCACCCCTCCACTTT.

This clonotype appeared a few times. The chain combines TRBV7-7 with TRBJ2-5, with TRBD1 matching over 7 bases. With 5 bases clipped from V and 5 bases from J, the junction kept 8 bases outside the gene matches. CDR1 SSHAT and CDR2 FNYEAQ come from the germline V gene (reference sequence). The CDR3 covers 14 residues. CDR3 region: CASSPDRDRETQYF. The CDR3 DNA reads as TGTGCCAGCAGCCCAGACAGGGATAGGGAGACCCAGTACTTC.

The chain is built from TRBV3-1 and TRBJ1-3; perhaps TRBD1 as D (6 bases). The V and J ends lost 0 bases and 6 bases respectively, with 12 bases between them. CDR1 and CDR2 (germline): LGHDT, YNNKEL (reference sequence). The CDR3 covers 15 residues. For the CDR3, the DNA is TGTGCCAGCAGCCAAGATGACAGGCGGATAAACACCATATATTTT. This codes for CASSQDDRRINTIYF.